This T cell receptor beta chain was sequenced during a study of blood T cell repertoires in COVID-19. The CDR3 consists of 15 residues. Germline CDR1 reads SGHRS; CDR2 reads YFSETQ. Unmatched junction bases numbered 2, after V lost 0 bases and J lost 0 bases. Profiled with immunoSEQ multiplex PCR; TCRdb holds only in-frame clones, not every one. The repertoire holds about 310,000 clones, 89% seen once, with roughly a tenth in the top ten. This sequence joins TRBV5-1 and TRBJ2-7; 8 bases are a match to TRBD1. The TCR originated in a woman between 35 and 50 years old who had recovered from COVID-19. The sample taken for sequencing was PBMCs or T cells enriched from blood (not recorded which). The CDR3 DNA follows: TGCGCCAGCAGCTTGGAACAGGGGGGCTCCTACGAGCAGTACTTC. As protein: CASSLEQGGSYEQYF.